The TCR beta chain described here comes from a study of blood T cell repertoires in COVID-19. Study at large: Donors in the United States, Italy and Spain gave samples during acute or convalescent COVID-19.

Clones were read by immunoSEQ multiplex PCR, and TCRdb kept only the in-frame ones, dropping some. Here the sample spans hundreds of thousands of clones, around 85% being singletons. Germline V CDR1 and CDR2: LNHDA, SQIVND (reference sequence). V dropped 3 bases and J dropped 7; count of bases not matched to a gene: 8. The CDR3 spans 15 residues. This chain links TRBV19 with TRBJ2-2; TRBD2 matches at 7 bases. Sequencing input: peripheral blood. The sequence derives from a woman aged 25 to 39 who had recovered from COVID-19. CDR3 protein: CASSIQRERGGELFF. For the CDR3, the DNA is TGTGCCAGTAGTATCCAGCGGGAAAGGGGCGGGGAGCTGTTTTTT. Drawing the rest from reference TRBV19 and TRBJ2-2, the complete variable domain is DGGITQSPKYLFRKEGQNVTLSCEQNLNHDAMYWYRQDPGQGLRLIYYSQIVNDFQKGDIAEGYSVSREKKESFPLTVTSAQKNPTAFYLCASSIQRERGGELFFGEGSRLTVL.